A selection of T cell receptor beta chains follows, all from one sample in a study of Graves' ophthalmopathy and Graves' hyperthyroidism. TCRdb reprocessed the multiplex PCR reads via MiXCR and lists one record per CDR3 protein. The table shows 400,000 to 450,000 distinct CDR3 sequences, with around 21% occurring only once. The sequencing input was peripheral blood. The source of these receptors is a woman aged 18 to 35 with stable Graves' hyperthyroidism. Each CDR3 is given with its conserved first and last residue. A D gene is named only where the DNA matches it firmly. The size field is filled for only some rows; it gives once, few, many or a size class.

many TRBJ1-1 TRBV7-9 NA TGTGCCAGCAGCTTAGTTGGGGGAATTAACACTGAAGCTTTCTTT CASSLVGGINTEAFF
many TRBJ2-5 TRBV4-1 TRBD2 TGCGCCAGCAGCGCGGGGGGTCTAGCGGGAGGCCAAGAGACCCAGTACTTC CASSAGGLAGGQETQYF
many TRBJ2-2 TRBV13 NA TGTGCCAGCAGCTTAGGCAAGGCTTTCGGGGAGCTGTTTTTT CASSLGKAFGELFF
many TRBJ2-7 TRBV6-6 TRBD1 TGTGCCAGCAGGAGCCGTAGACAGGGTCTCGAGCAGTACTTC CASRSRRQGLEQYF
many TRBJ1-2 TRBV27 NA TGTGCCCATGAAAGTGCCTTCAACTATGGCTACACCTTC CAHESAFNYGYTF
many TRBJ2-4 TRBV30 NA TGTGCCTGGAGCAAGGGGGAGGGCATTCAGTACTTC CAWSKGEGIQYF
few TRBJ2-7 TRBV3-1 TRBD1 TGTGCCAGCAGCCAAGATTTGACAGGGAGCCGGGAGCAGTACTTC CASSQDLTGSREQYF
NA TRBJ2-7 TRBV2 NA TGTGCCAGCAGAGGACGCTACGAGCAGTACTTC CASRGRYEQYF
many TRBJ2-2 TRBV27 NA TGTGCCAGCAGTTTAGGAGGGGGCCTGGTAGGGGAGCTGTTTTTT CASSLGGGLVGELFF
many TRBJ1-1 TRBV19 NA TGTGCCAGTAGTATAATTTCGGGCAGGGGGAACACTGAAGCTTTCTTT CASSIISGRGNTEAFF
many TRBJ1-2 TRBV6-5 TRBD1 TGTGCCAGCAGACCCCCCGGACAGGCTGGCTACACCTTC CASRPPGQAGYTF
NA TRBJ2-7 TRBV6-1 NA TGTGCCAGCAGTGCAACAGGCGACTGGGGCTACGAGCAGTACTTC CASSATGDWGYEQYF
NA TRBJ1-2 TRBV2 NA TGTGCCAGCAGTCCAACAGGGTATGGCTTCACCTTC CASSPTGYGFTF
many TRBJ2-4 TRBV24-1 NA TGTGCCACCAGTGATTTGCAAGCGAACATTCAGTACTTC CATSDLQANIQYF
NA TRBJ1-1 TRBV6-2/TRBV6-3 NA TGTGCCAGCAGTTACTCACGGGGCCTGAACACTGATGCTTTCTTT CASSYSRGLNTDAFF
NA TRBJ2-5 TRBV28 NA TGTGCCAGCAACTCCCTAAACCAGGCTAGCCAGTACTTC CASNSLNQASQYF
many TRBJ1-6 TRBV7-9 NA TGTGCCAGCAGCTCCCGGGGACGGCGTAGCTCCTATAATTCACCCCTCCACTTT CASSSRGRRSSYNSPLHF
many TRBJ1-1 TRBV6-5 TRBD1 TGTGCCAGCAGGTCGCCCGGGACAGCGTTAGGAGCTTTCTTT CASRSPGTALGAFF
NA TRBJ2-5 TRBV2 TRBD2 TGTGCCAGCGCGACTAGCGGGAGGGGGACCCAGTACTTC CASATSGRGTQYF
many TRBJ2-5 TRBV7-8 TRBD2 TGTGCCAGCAGGAGCGGGGTGGGCCAAGAGACCCAGTACTTC CASRSGVGQETQYF
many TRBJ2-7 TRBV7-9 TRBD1 TGTGCCAGCAGCCTCACAGGGGCCAACGAGCAGTACTTC CASSLTGANEQYF
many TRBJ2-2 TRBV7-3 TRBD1 TGTGCCAGCAGCATCAACAGGGGACGGGAGCTGTTTTTT CASSINRGRELFF
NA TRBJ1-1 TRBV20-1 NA TGCAGTGCTACGGCGCCGATGGGGACTGAAGCTTTCTTT CSATAPMGTEAFF
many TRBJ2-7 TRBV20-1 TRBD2 TGCAGTGCTTCGGGACTAGCGGGCATTGGGGAGTACTTC CSASGLAGIGEYF
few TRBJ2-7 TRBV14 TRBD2 TGTGCCAGCAGCCAAGATGCCGGAGTTCTAGCGGGAAGAGGGACTCGGTACGAGCAGTACTTC CASSQDAGVLAGRGTRYEQYF
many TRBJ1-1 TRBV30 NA TGTGCCTGGATCGGACGGGGCGGAGTGAACACTGAAGCTTTCTTT CAWIGRGGVNTEAFF
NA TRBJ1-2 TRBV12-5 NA TGTGCTAGTGGTTTGGTGCAGGGGTCGTACGGCCCCTATGGCTACACCTTC CASGLVQGSYGPYGYTF
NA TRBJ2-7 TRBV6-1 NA TGTGCCAGCAGTGAAGCCCCGGACGGAGCCTACGAGCAGTACTTC CASSEAPDGAYEQYF
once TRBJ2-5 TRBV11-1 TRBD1 TGTGCCAGCAGCTTTCTCAGGGGGCAACCCATAGAGACCCAGTACTTC CASSFLRGQPIETQYF
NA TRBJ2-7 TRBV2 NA TGTGCCAGCACCACGAGGGCATCTAAGGCCTACGAGCAGTACTTC CASTTRASKAYEQYF
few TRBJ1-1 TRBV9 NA TGTGCCAGCAGCGTAGGAAGTAGCACTGAAGCTTTCTTT CASSVGSSTEAFF
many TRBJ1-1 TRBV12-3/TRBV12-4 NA TGTGCCAGCAGTCCGAGGGGGAGCGGGACTGAAGCTTTCTTT CASSPRGSGTEAFF
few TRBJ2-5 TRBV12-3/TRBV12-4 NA TGTGCCAGCAGTAAGGTTCGGCAGGGAGTTGGGGAGACCCAGTACTTC CASSKVRQGVGETQYF
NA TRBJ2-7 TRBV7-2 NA TGTGCCAGCAGCACCTTAGCGGAGCAGTACTTC CASSTLAEQYF
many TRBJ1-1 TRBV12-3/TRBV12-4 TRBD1 TGTGCCAGCAGCAGGACAGGTGAAGCTTTCTTT CASSRTGEAFF
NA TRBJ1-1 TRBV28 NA TGTGCCAGTAAACAACGGGCTTTCTTT CASKQRAFF
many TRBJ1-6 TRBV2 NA TGTGCCAGCATGGGAGAGGGGAGATCACCCCTCCACTTT CASMGEGRSPLHF
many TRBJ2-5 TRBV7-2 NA TGTGCCAGCAGCTTCGAGAGCGGGCCATTTGGGACCCAGTACTTC CASSFESGPFGTQYF
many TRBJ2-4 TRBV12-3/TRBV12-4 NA TGTGCCAGCAGTTTTGGGGCAGCCAAAAACATTCAGTACTTC CASSFGAAKNIQYF
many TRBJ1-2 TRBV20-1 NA TGCAGTGCTAGAGATATGGGACGGAGTAACTATGGCTACACCTTC CSARDMGRSNYGYTF
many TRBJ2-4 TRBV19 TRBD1 TGTGCCAGTAGTATTGGACAGGGTCGGAACATTCAGTACTTC CASSIGQGRNIQYF
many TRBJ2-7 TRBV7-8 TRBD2 TGTGCCAGCAGCCCCCGGGGGGGAAACTACGAGCAGTACTTC CASSPRGGNYEQYF
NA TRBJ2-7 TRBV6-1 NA TGTGCCAGCAGGTGGGACCAGGTTAACGAGCAGTACTTC CASRWDQVNEQYF
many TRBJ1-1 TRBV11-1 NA TGTGCCAGCAGCCCCGACTGGAGCGAAGCTTTCTTT CASSPDWSEAFF
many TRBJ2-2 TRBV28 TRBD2 TGTGCCAGCAGTTTAATCACTAGCGGCAACACCGGGGAGCTGTTTTTT CASSLITSGNTGELFF
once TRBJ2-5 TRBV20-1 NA TGCAGTGCGACCAGCGTCCAAGAGACCCAGTACTTC CSATSVQETQYF
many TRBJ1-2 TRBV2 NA TGTGCCAGCAGTGTGTTAGGAAGAAACTATGGCTACACCTTC CASSVLGRNYGYTF
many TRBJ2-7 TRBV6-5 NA TGTGCCAGCAGTACTCGCAGCACGCGATACGAGCAGTACTTC CASSTRSTRYEQYF
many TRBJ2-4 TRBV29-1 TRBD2 TGCAGCGTAAGGCCTAGCGGGAAGTCCATTCAGTACTTC CSVRPSGKSIQYF
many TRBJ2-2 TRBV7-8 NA TGTGCCAGCACCCGAGGGAGGGGGGATTCCGTAACCGGGGAGCTGTTTTTT CASTRGRGDSVTGELFF
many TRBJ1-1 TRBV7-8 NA TGTGCCAGCAGCTTGGGCAGTGCGGGCACTGAAGCTTTCTTT CASSLGSAGTEAFF
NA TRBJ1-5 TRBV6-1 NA TGTGCCAGCGAGAGGGGAAGTCAGCCCCAGCATTTT CASERGSQPQHF
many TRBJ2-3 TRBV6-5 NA TGTGCCAGCACTTTTGGGGATCCCACAGATACGCAGTATTTT CASTFGDPTDTQYF
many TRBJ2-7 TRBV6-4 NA TGTGCCAGCAGTGAGGGGGAGGGGGGCACCTACGAGCAGTACTTC CASSEGEGGTYEQYF
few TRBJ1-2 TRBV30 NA TGTGCCTGGAGTGCGGCAGTCTATGGCTACACCTTC CAWSAAVYGYTF
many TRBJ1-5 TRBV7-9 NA TGTGCCAGCAGCCCTACGGGTGGAGAACAGCCCCAGCATTTT CASSPTGGEQPQHF
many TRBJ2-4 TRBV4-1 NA TGCGCCAGCAGCTACCAATCGGCGGTTGGAAACATTCAGTACTTC CASSYQSAVGNIQYF
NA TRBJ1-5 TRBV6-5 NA TGTGCCAGCAGATATGCCGGGGGCCGAAATCAGCCCCAGCATTTT CASRYAGGRNQPQHF
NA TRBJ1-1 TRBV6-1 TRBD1 TGTGCCAGCAGTGAAAGGACAGGGTGGACTGAAGCTTTCTTT CASSERTGWTEAFF